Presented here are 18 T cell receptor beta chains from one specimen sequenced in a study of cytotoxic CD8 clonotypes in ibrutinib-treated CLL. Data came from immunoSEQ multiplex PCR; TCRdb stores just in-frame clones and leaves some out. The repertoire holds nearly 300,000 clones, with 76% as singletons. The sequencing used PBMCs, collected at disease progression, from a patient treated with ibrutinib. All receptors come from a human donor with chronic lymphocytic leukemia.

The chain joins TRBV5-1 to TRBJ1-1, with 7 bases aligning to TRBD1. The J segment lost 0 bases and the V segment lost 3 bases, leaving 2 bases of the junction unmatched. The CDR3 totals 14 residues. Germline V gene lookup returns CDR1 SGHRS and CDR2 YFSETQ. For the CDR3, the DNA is TGCGCCAGCAGCTCGGGACAGATGAACACTGAAGCTTTCTTT. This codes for CASSSGQMNTEAFF.

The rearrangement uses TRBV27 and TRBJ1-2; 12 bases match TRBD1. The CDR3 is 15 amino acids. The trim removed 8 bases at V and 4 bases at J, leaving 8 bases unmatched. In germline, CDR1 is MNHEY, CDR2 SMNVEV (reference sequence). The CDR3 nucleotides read TGTGCCAGCCGGCCGGGACAGGGGGCTTTCTATGGCTACACCTTC. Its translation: CASRPGQGAFYGYTF.

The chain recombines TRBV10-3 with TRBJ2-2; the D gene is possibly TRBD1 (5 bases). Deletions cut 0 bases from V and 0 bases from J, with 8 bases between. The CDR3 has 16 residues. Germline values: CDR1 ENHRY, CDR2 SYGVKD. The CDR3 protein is CAISESQGSNTGELFF. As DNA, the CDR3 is TGTGCCATCAGTGAGTCCCAGGGATCGAACACCGGGGAGCTGTTTTTT.

The chain's CDR3 is CASSSRLAYEQYF. In DNA, the CDR3 is TGTGCCAGCAGTTCTCGACTAGCCTACGAGCAGTACTTC. V usage is TRBV28 and J usage is TRBJ2-7; possibly TRBD2 for D (6 bases). This CDR3 contains 13 residues. Germline assignment: CDR1 MDHEN and CDR2 SYDVKM. V lost 4 bases and J lost 2, with 9 bases in between.

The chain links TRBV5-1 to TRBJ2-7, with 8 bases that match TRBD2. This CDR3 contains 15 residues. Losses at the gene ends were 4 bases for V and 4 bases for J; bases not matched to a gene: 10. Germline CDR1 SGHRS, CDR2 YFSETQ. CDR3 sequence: CASSAVPGLVYEQYF. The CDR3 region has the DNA TGCGCCAGCAGCGCCGTCCCGGGACTAGTTTACGAGCAGTACTTC.

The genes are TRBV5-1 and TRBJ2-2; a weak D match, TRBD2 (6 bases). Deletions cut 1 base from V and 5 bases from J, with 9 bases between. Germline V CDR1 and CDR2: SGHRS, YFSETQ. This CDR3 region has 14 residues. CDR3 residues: CASSLSRGTGELFF. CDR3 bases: TGCGCCAGCAGCTTGTCTCGGGGGACCGGGGAGCTGTTTTTT.

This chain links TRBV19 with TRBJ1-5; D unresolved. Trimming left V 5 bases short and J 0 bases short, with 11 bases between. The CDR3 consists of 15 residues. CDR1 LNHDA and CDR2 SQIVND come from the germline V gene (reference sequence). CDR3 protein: CASSLPDYSNQPQHF. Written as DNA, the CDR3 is TGTGCCAGTAGTCTGCCGGATTATAGCAATCAGCCCCAGCATTTT.

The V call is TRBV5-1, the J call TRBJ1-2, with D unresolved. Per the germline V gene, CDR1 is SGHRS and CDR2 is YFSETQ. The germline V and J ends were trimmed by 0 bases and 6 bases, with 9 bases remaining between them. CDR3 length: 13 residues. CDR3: CASSLEPWNGYTF. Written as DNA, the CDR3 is TGCGCCAGCAGCTTGGAGCCTTGGAATGGCTACACCTTC.

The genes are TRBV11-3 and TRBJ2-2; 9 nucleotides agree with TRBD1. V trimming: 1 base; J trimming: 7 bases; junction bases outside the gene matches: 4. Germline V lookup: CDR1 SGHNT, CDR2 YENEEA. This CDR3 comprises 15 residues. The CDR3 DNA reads TGTGCCAGCAGCTTAGTAGGACAGGGGCACGGGGAGCTGTTTTTT. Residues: CASSLVGQGHGELFF.

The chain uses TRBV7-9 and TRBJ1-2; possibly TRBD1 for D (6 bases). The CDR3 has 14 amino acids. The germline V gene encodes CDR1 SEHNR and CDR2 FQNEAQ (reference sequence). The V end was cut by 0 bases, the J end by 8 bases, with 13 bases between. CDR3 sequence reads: CASSLAWGAEGYTF. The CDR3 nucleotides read TGTGCCAGCAGCTTAGCGTGGGGGGCCGAGGGCTACACCTTC. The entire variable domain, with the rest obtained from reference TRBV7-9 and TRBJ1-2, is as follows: DTGVSQNPRHKITKRGQNVTFRCDPISEHNRLYWYRQTLGQGPEFLTYFQNEAQLEKSRLLSDRFSAERPKGSFSTLEIQRTEQGDSAMYLCASSLAWGAEGYTFGSGTRLTVV.

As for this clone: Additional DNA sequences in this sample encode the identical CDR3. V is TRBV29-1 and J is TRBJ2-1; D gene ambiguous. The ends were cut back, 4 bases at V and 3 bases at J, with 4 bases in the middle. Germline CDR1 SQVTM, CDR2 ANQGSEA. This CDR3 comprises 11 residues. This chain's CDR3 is CSVVSYNEQFF. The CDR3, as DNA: TGCAGCGTTGTCAGCTACAATGAGCAGTTCTTC.

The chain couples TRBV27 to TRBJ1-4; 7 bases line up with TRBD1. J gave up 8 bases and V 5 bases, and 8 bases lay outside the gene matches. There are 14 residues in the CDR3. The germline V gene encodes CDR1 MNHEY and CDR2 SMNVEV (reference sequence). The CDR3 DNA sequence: TGTGCCAGCAGTCCACAGGGGTGGCCGGAAAAACTGTTTTTT. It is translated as CASSPQGWPEKLFF.

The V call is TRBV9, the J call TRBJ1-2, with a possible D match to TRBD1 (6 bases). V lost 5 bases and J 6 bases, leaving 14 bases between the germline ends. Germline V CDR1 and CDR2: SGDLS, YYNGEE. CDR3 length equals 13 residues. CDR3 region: CASSDGTNNGYTF. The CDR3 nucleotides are TGTGCCAGCAGTGATGGGACAAACAATGGCTACACCTTC.

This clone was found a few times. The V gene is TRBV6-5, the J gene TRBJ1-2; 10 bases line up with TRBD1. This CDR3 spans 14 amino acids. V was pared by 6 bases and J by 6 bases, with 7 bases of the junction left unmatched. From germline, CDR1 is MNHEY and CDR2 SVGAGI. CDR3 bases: TGTGCCAGCAGCCAGGTTGGGACAGGGGATGGCTACACCTTC. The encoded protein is CASSQVGTGDGYTF.

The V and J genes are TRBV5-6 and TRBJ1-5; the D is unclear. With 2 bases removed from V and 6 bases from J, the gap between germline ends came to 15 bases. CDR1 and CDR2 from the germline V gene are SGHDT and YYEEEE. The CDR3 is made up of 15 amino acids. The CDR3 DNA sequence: TGTGCCAGCAGCTTTGGGAGGGTTGTCGGTCAGCCCCAGCATTTT. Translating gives CASSFGRVVGQPQHF.

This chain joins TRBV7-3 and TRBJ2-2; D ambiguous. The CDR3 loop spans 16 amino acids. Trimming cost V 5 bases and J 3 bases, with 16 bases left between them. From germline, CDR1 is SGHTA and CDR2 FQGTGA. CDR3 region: CASSPRAPGHTGELFF. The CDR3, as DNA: TGTGCCAGCAGCCCCCGGGCCCCCGGCCACACCGGGGAGCTGTTTTTT.

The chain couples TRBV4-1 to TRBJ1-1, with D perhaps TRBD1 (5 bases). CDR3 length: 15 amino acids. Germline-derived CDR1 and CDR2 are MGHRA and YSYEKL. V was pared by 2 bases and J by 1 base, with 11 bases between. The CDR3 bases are TGCGCCAGCAGCCAAAGCTTACAGGCGAACACTGAAGCTTTCTTT. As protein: CASSQSLQANTEAFF.

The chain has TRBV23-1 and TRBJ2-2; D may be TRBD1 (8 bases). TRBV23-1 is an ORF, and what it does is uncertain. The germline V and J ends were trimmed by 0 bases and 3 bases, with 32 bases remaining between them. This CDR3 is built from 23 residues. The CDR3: CASSQSGYHGGRKRDRYTGELFF. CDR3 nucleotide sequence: TGCGCCAGCAGTCAATCGGGCTATCACGGCGGACGTAAGCGGGACAGGTACACCGGGGAGCTGTTTTTT.